This record looks at one T cell receptor beta chain sequence and its context. Antigen: not known. The sample comes from a study of shared clonotypes between healthy human individuals. Background on the study: The study enrolled a couple of women and three men aged 18 to 49. The study used three CD4 naive, three CD4 memory, two CD8 naive and one CD8 memory plate per donor.

Germline loops: CDR1 MGHDK, CDR2 SYGVNS. V lost 10 bases, J lost 0 bases, and 9 bases lay in between. The CDR3 covers 13 residues. The protocol was immunoSEQ multiplex PCR, while the TCRdb copy is restricted to in-frame clones and leaves out a portion. The profile shows 2 million to 3 million clones, 85% to 95% of them singletons. Study results and caveats: The study generally estimated greater richness for naive than memory subsets. Specimens sampled were limited to blood, with tissue repertoires likely differing.

The genes are TRBV25-1 and TRBJ2-2; D gene ambiguous. The sequencing sample was made of naive CD4+ T cells sorted from blood. Subset of the sample: CD45RA+ positively selected. This TCR came from a man aged 18 to 30 in good health. CDR3 coding DNA: TGTGCCACCGGTACCGCGAACACCGGGGAGCTGTTTTTT. It specifies CATGTANTGELFF.